This T cell receptor (beta chain) was retrieved from a study of blood T cell repertoires in COVID-19. This CDR3 comprises 17 residues. Profiled with immunoSEQ multiplex PCR; TCRdb holds only in-frame clones, not every one. The data show 240,000 or so clones, nearly 90% seen once. The sample consisted of peripheral blood. J is TRBJ1-5 and V is TRBV21-1; the table's D call of TRBD1 was not tested on the DNA. TRBV21-1 is given as a pseudogene. The clonotype originates from a woman in her thirties with acute or convalescent COVID-19. The CDR3 bases are TGTGCCAGCAGCAAAGTACCCCGACAGGCTAGCAATCAGCCCCAGCATTTT. Its translation is CASSKVPRQASNQPQHF.